This T cell receptor beta chain was recorded in a study of CD8 T cells in Susac syndrome. With 7 bases removed from V and 4 bases from J, the gap between germline ends came to 10 bases. The germline CDR1 and CDR2 sequences are MNHNS and SASEGT. There are 12 residues in the CDR3. Random hexamers primed reverse transcription of about 0.45 to 1 ug RNA. Coverage of TCR beta CDR3 amplification by immunoSEQ multiplex PCR extended to 54 Vbeta and 13 Jbeta. TCRdb called the immunoSEQ multiplex PCR reads again in MiXCR, with one record for every CDR3 protein. Altogether about 150,000 distinct CDR3 sequences are present, about 94% being singletons, with the ten largest covering 0.2% to 0.25%.

Sequencing used CD8+ T cells from PBMCs. The chain combines TRBV6-1 with TRBJ1-2, with a weak D call TRBD1 (6 bases). The sequence was collected from a human donor with multiple sclerosis. CDR3 sequence reads: CASTRGPYGYTF. In nucleotides, the CDR3 is TGTGCCAGCACCCGGGGGCCCTATGGCTACACCTTC.